Following are 5 T cell receptor beta chains from one sample sequenced in a study of T cells in Graves' hyperthyroidism and ophthalmopathy. It was RNA transcripts that yielded the amplified TCR beta CDR3 regions. The HTBI primer set was used in a first-round RT-PCR of the TCR CDR3. TCRdb reanalysed the multiplex PCR reads using MiXCR and keeps one entry per CDR3 protein. The sample lists 490,000 or so distinct CDR3 sequences, just under 20% seen once, with around 50% in the top ten. The sample consisted of blood. The receptor source for this set is a man aged 35 to 55 with Graves' ophthalmopathy.

The V call is TRBV25-1, the J call TRBJ2-7; possibly TRBD1 for D (7 bases). Germline-derived CDR1 and CDR2 are MGHDK and SYGVNS. The V and J ends lost 3 bases and 1 base respectively, with 19 bases between them. This CDR3 spans 17 amino acids. The DNA of the CDR3 is TGTGCCAGCAGTGATGGACAGGAGGGAACTATATCCTACGAGCAGTACTTC. Translation: CASSDGQEGTISYEQYF.

This clonotype was counted between two and nine times. The V gene is TRBV3-1, the J gene TRBJ1-4, with D possibly TRBD1 on 5 matching bases. The germline V and J ends were trimmed by 1 base and 7 bases, with 13 bases remaining between them. The CDR3 has 15 residues. Germline assignment: CDR1 LGHDT and CDR2 YNNKEL (reference sequence). The CDR3 protein is CASSQGQRISEKLFF. CDR3 nucleotides: TGTGCCAGCAGCCAAGGACAGCGGATCAGTGAAAAACTGTTTTTT. Complete variable domain (other parts from reference TRBV3-1 and TRBJ1-4): DTAVSQTPKYLVTQMGNDKSIKCEQNLGHDTMYWYKQDSKKFLKIMFSYNNKELIINETVPNRFSPKSPDKAHLNLHINSLELGDSAVYFCASSQGQRISEKLFFGSGTQLSVL.

This clonotype was seen a handful of times. The rearrangement uses TRBV28 and TRBJ1-6; no definite D call. CDR3 length: 12 residues. The V gene lost 6 bases and the J gene lost 11 bases, with 11 bases spanning the gap. Germline-derived CDR1 and CDR2 are MDHEN and SYDVKM. The DNA of the CDR3 is TGTGCCAGCAGCCTCCCTGGGACACCCCTCCACTTT. It yields the protein CASSLPGTPLHF.

Only a few counts were recorded for this clonotype. V and J are TRBV12-3 or TRBV12-4 and TRBJ1-1; 11 bases are a match to TRBD1. The CDR3 totals 12 residues. J gave up 9 bases and V 5 bases, and 2 bases lay outside the gene matches. CDR3 in amino acids: CASSRDRGKAFF. In DNA, the CDR3 is TGTGCCAGCAGTCGGGACAGGGGGAAAGCTTTCTTT.

CDR3 sequence (DNA): TGCAGTGCTTCGACCGGGACAGGCGCACCCCGCTATGGCTACACCTTC. This encodes CSASTGTGAPRYGYTF. This chain uses TRBV20-1 with TRBJ1-2; 8 bases match TRBD1. CDR3 size: 16 residues. Looked up from germline, CDR1 is DFQATT and CDR2 is SNEGSKA (reference sequence). J gave up 4 bases and V 5 bases, and 15 bases lay outside the gene matches.